Sequencing of this T cell receptor (beta chain) was carried out in a study of human T cells and chemical hapten exposure. Documented time point: patch test 1, 2 weeks after DPC sensitization. Treatment noted: therapeutic diphenylcyclopropenone sensitization with weekly scalp DPC. TCRdb reanalysed the RACE reads using MiXCR and keeps one entry per CDR3 protein. This table has 95,000 to 150,000 distinct CDR3 sequences, roughly 15% appearing once. This clonotype has more than one count but fewer than ten. There are 12 residues in the CDR3. Germline assignment: CDR1 MDHEN and CDR2 SYDVKM. With 1 base removed from V and 10 bases from J, the gap between germline ends came to 10 bases.

This TCR came from a young man with alopecia areata. Some clones in this sample may be carry-over from other donors' samples. Sequencing used whole blood, obtained in connection with sensitization to the hapten diphenylcyclopropenone (DPC). The chain combines TRBV28 with TRBJ1-1, with unresolved D. The CDR3 bases are TGTGCCAGCAGTTTATTCGCCCGAGGAGCTTTCTTT. It codes for CASSLFARGAFF.